These 31 T cell receptor beta chains came from one sample sequenced in a study of blood T cell repertoires in COVID-19. The method was immunoSEQ multiplex PCR; TCRdb's version includes in-frame clones alone and lacks a portion of them. Of around 280,000 clones detected, roughly 86% appear once; the ten largest clones hold 1.3%. The sequenced sample was peripheral blood. These TCRs come from a man between 65 and 79 years old with acute or convalescent COVID-19.

V is TRBV28 and J is TRBJ1-2; D remains ambiguous. Germline V lookup: CDR1 MDHEN, CDR2 SYDVKM. This CDR3 has 13 amino acids. The V and J ends lost 9 bases and 7 bases respectively, with 18 bases between them. CDR3 region: CASTLEGSTGYTF. The DNA for the CDR3 is TGTGCCAGTACCCTCGAGGGCTCTACTGGCTACACCTTC.

The chain recombines TRBV28 with TRBJ2-1, with D maybe TRBD2 (5 bases). CDR3 size: 11 residues. CDR1 is MDHEN and CDR2 is SYDVKM in the germline V gene. Between the trimmed V and J ends, which lost 8 bases and 12 bases, there was a span of 14 bases. CDR3 sequence (DNA): TGTGCCAGCGGACGAGGAGGTGTGCAGTTCTTC. This translates into CASGRGGVQFF.

The V call is TRBV6-6, the J call TRBJ1-1, with 11 bases fitting TRBD1. V shed 0 bases, J shed 7 bases, and the junction held 4 bases outside the gene matches. This CDR3 contains 15 residues. Germline CDR1 MNHNY, CDR2 SVGAGI (reference sequence). In DNA form, the CDR3 reads TGTGCCAGCAGTTACTCGGGACAGGGGGGCGGTGAAGCTTTCTTT. This gives the protein CASSYSGQGGGEAFF.

The chain combines TRBV4-2 with TRBJ2-5, with D unclear. Trimming shortened V by 0 bases and J by 4 bases, and 3 bases separated the two germline ends. Germline CDR1 is LGHNA and CDR2 is YNFKEQ. This CDR3 region has 12 residues. This CDR3 is CASSQDLETQYF. The DNA for the CDR3 is TGTGCCAGCAGCCAAGATCTAGAGACCCAGTACTTC.

This chain uses TRBV30 with TRBJ1-4; D gene unclear. In germline, CDR1 is GTSNPN, CDR2 SVGIG (reference sequence). The CDR3 sequence is 12 residues long. The V end was cut by 5 bases, the J end by 7 bases, with 11 bases between. CDR3 DNA sequence: TGTGCCTGGGCCCCTACTTTTGAAAAACTGTTTTTT. It specifies CAWAPTFEKLFF.

V usage is TRBV28 and J usage is TRBJ1-2; TRBD1 aligns across 7 bases. Germline-derived CDR1 and CDR2 are MDHEN and SYDVKM. The ends lost 5 bases at V and 7 bases at J; junction bases unmatched: 7. This CDR3 is 13 amino acids long. The chain's CDR3 is CASSPLDRRGYTF. The CDR3, as DNA: TGTGCCAGCAGTCCCTTGGACAGGCGTGGCTACACCTTC.

The chain couples TRBV7-9 to TRBJ1-5; no definite D call. The CDR3 consists of 13 residues. The germline CDR1 and CDR2 sequences are SEHNR and FQNEAQ (reference sequence). V lost 5 bases and J 9 bases, leaving 14 bases between the germline ends. CDR3 in amino acids: CASSLGQSGPQHF. In DNA form, the CDR3 reads TGTGCCAGCAGCCTAGGGCAGTCGGGGCCCCAGCATTTT.

The chain has TRBV27 and TRBJ2-3, with 11 bases identical to TRBD2. The length of the CDR3 is 17 residues. The junction had 13 bases not matched to a gene; V was cut back by 5 bases and J by 6 bases. Per the germline V gene, CDR1 is MNHEY and CDR2 is SMNVEV (reference sequence). The DNA of the CDR3 is TGTGCCAGCAGTGCCACATTTTCTAGCGGGGGGTTGGATACGCAGTATTTT. Translating gives CASSATFSSGGLDTQYF.

The gene calls are TRBV28 and TRBJ1-5; 9 bases line up with TRBD1. The CDR3 sequence is 18 residues long. CDR1 is MDHEN, CDR2 SYDVKM, per germline. J was trimmed by 0 bases and V by 5 bases; bases with no gene match: 11. CDR3 nucleotide sequence: TGTGCCAGCAGTCCGGGGGGACAGGGAGCATATAGCAATCAGCCCCAGCATTTT. Translating it yields CASSPGGQGAYSNQPQHF.

This clone was picked up a small number of times. The chain carries TRBV28 and TRBJ1-5; the match to TRBD1 covers 10 bases. Germline-derived CDR1 and CDR2 are MDHEN and SYDVKM. Losses at the gene ends were 5 bases for V and 1 base for J; bases not matched to a gene: 5. The CDR3 runs to 16 residues. The CDR3 spells CASSTWTGGSNQPQHF. In DNA form, the CDR3 reads TGTGCCAGCAGTACCTGGACAGGGGGGAGCAATCAGCCCCAGCATTTT.

The V gene is TRBV15, the J gene TRBJ1-2; 7 bases agree with TRBD1. CDR1 and CDR2 (germline): LNHNV, YYDKDF (reference sequence). The CDR3 spans 14 residues. J lost 7 bases, V lost 0 bases, and 5 bases had no gene match. CDR3 protein: CATSRDRGSGGYTF. The CDR3 DNA is TGTGCCACCAGCAGAGACAGGGGGTCGGGTGGCTACACCTTC.

The chain couples TRBV7-2 to TRBJ2-7; D perhaps matches TRBD1 (6 bases). CDR3 length: 12 amino acids. Germline V lookup: CDR1 SGHTA, CDR2 FQGNSA. V was shortened by 8 bases and J by 0 bases, with 8 bases between the two germline ends. CDR3: CASSGDSYEQYF. CDR3 DNA sequence: TGTGCCAGCTCAGGGGACTCCTACGAGCAGTACTTC. The full variable domain, with the rest looked up from reference TRBV7-2 and TRBJ2-7, is GAGVSQSPSNKVTEKGKDVELRCDPISGHTALYWYRQSLGQGLEFLIYFQGNSAPDKSGLPSDRFSAERTGGSVSTLTIQRTQQEDSAVYLCASSGDSYEQYFGPGTRLTVT.

The CDR3 sequence is CASSQEAHYTDTQYF. CDR3 bases: TGCGCCAGCAGCCAAGAAGCACACTACACAGATACGCAGTATTTT. V usage is TRBV4-1 and J usage is TRBJ2-3, with D unclear. The ends were cut back, 0 bases at V and 2 bases at J, with 9 bases in the middle. The CDR3 sequence is 15 residues long. Germline assignment: CDR1 MGHRA and CDR2 YSYEKL.

This clone was seen more than once but under ten times. The CDR3 DNA follows: TGTGCCAGTAGTATCCGGGCTAGCGGGCGCTACAATGAGCAGTTCTTC. Translation: CASSIRASGRYNEQFF. This chain joins TRBV19 and TRBJ2-1; 8 positions agree with TRBD2. CDR3 length: 16 amino acids. Germline V gives CDR1 LNHDA, CDR2 SQIVND (reference sequence). The J segment lost 3 bases and the V segment lost 3 bases, leaving 7 bases of the junction unmatched. Using reference TRBV19 and TRBJ2-1 for the parts outside the CDR3, the full variable domain is DGGITQSPKYLFRKEGQNVTLSCEQNLNHDAMYWYRQDPGQGLRLIYYSQIVNDFQKGDIAEGYSVSREKKESFPLTVTSAQKNPTAFYLCASSIRASGRYNEQFFGPGTRLTVL.

This chain connects TRBV6-5 to TRBJ1-2; tentative D call: TRBD1 (6 bases). The CDR3 is 14 residues long. The germline V gene encodes CDR1 MNHEY and CDR2 SVGAGI. V lost 4 bases and J lost 7, with 16 bases in between. CDR3 residues: CASSFSGTTGGYTF. The CDR3 DNA reads TGTGCCAGCAGTTTCTCTGGGACAACGGGTGGCTACACCTTC.

The chain combines TRBV9 with TRBJ1-2; 9 bases align to TRBD1. Germline CDR1 reads SGDLS; CDR2 reads YYNGEE. Losses at the gene ends were 4 bases for V and 8 bases for J; bases not matched to a gene: 18. There are 17 residues in the CDR3. The CDR3 DNA reads as TGTGCCAGCAGCCGGTCCCCCCGGGGACAGGGAGGCGGGGGCTACACCTTC. This codes for CASSRSPRGQGGGGYTF.

V and J are TRBV28 and TRBJ1-5; 7 positions agree with TRBD1. CDR3 length: 15 residues. In germline, CDR1 is MDHEN, CDR2 SYDVKM. J was trimmed by 4 bases and V by 5 bases; bases with no gene match: 8. In DNA form, the CDR3 reads TGTGCCAGCAGTCAAACAGGGGTACTAAATCAGCCCCAGCATTTT. Its protein is CASSQTGVLNQPQHF.

This chain links TRBV3-1 (or the pseudogene TRBV3-2) with TRBJ2-3; a possible D gene is TRBD2 (6 bases). This CDR3 contains 15 residues. V gave up 3 bases and J gave up 0 bases, with 10 bases separating them. The germline gives CDR1 LGHDT, CDR2 YNNKEL (reference sequence). DNA for the CDR3: TGTGCCAGCAGCCATTCCGGGACTAGCACAGATACGCAGTATTTT. It translates to CASSHSGTSTDTQYF.

This sequence joins TRBV14 and TRBJ2-4; 7 bases agree with TRBD2. The CDR3 loop spans 15 amino acids. J was trimmed by 0 bases and V by 10 bases; bases with no gene match: 9. Germline assignment: CDR1 SGHDN and CDR2 FVKESK. Here the CDR3 DNA reads TGTGCCAAGCAAAGGGGAGGGATAGCCAAAAACATTCAGTACTTC. Translated: CAKQRGGIAKNIQYF.

The chain recombines TRBV6-1 with TRBJ2-3; D may be TRBD1 (6 bases). Per germline, CDR1 MNHNS and CDR2 SASEGT. The ends were cut back, 0 bases at V and 4 bases at J, with 11 bases in the middle. CDR3 length equals 15 residues. The CDR3 region has the DNA TGTGCCAGCAGTGAAGCAGGCCCAGGGGCAGATACGCAGTATTTT. Its translation: CASSEAGPGADTQYF.

The chain recombines TRBV28 with TRBJ1-2; perhaps TRBD1 as D (5 bases). The CDR3 extends over 13 amino acids. Germline lookup yields CDR1 MDHEN and CDR2 SYDVKM. V lost 2 bases and J lost 7, with 11 bases in between. The CDR3 reads CASSLVRAAGYTF. The CDR3 DNA reads TGTGCCAGCAGTTTAGTCAGGGCTGCTGGCTACACCTTC.

The chain is built from TRBV18 and TRBJ2-1; D not resolved. Per the germline V gene, CDR1 is KGHSH and CDR2 is LQKENI. This CDR3 is 15 amino acids long. The ends were cut back, 2 bases at V and 9 bases at J, with 17 bases in the middle. CDR3 bases: TGTGCCAGCTCACCAATGCAACCAGGCGACGGTGAGCAGTTCTTC. This gives the protein CASSPMQPGDGEQFF.

This chain links TRBV5-1 with TRBJ1-5; 10 bases are a match to TRBD1. The trim removed 4 bases at V and 5 bases at J, leaving 6 bases unmatched. Germline lookup yields CDR1 SGHRS and CDR2 YFSETQ. CDR3 length: 15 residues. CDR3 protein: CASSQDGTGDQPQHF. The CDR3 coding sequence is TGCGCCAGCAGCCAGGATGGGACAGGGGATCAGCCCCAGCATTTT. Full variable domain (outside the CDR3, taken from reference TRBV5-1 and TRBJ1-5): KAGVTQTPRYLIKTRGQQVTLSCSPISGHRSVSWYQQTPGQGLQFLFEYFSETQRNKGNFPGRFSGRQFSNSRSEMNVSTLELGDSALYLCASSQDGTGDQPQHFGDGTRLSIL.

V is TRBV21-1 and J is TRBJ1-6; the table's D call of TRBD1 was not tested on the DNA. TRBV21-1 is reported as a pseudogene. The CDR3 has 18 amino acids. CDR3 amino acids: CASSKGDRGNSYNSPLHF. DNA for the CDR3: TGTGCCAGCAGCAAAGGGGACAGGGGGAACTCCTATAATTCACCCCTCCACTTT.

The chain has TRBV18 and TRBJ1-3; D is possibly TRBD1 (5 bases). Trimming shortened V by 6 bases and J by 4 bases, and 16 bases separated the two germline ends. The germline CDR1 and CDR2 sequences are KGHSH and LQKENI. The CDR3 spans 15 residues. CDR3 coding DNA: TGTGCCAGCTCGTCGGGTCAGGGATCCGGAAACACCATATATTTT. It specifies CASSSGQGSGNTIYF.

V usage is TRBV28 and J usage is TRBJ2-5; 8 nucleotides match TRBD2. CDR3 size: 16 residues. Germline-derived CDR1 and CDR2 are MDHEN and SYDVKM. V lost 3 bases to trimming and J lost 2 bases; unmatched junction nucleotides: 8. The CDR3 reads CASSFIGGGRQETQYF. In DNA form, the CDR3 reads TGTGCCAGCAGTTTTATTGGGGGCGGGAGGCAAGAGACCCAGTACTTC.

This sequence joins TRBV29-1 and TRBJ2-3; D may be TRBD2 (6 bases). The V and J ends lost 6 bases and 3 bases respectively, with 16 bases between them. CDR3 length equals 14 residues. Germline V gives CDR1 SQVTM, CDR2 ANQGSEA. CDR3 in amino acids: CSVRPGRGTDTQYF. CDR3 DNA sequence: TGCAGCGTGAGACCCGGCCGGGGGACAGATACGCAGTATTTT.

This clone was detected a few times. CDR3 amino acids: CAWNEQGTKNEKLFF. The CDR3 nucleotides are TGTGCCTGGAACGAACAGGGTACTAAGAATGAAAAACTGTTTTTT. The J gene is TRBJ1-4, the V gene TRBV30; the D gene is possibly TRBD1 (6 bases). Deletions cut 4 bases from V and 5 bases from J, with 17 bases between. CDR3 size: 15 residues. Germline V gene lookup returns CDR1 GTSNPN and CDR2 SVGIG (reference sequence).

V and J are TRBV7-2 and TRBJ2-1; 7 bases fit TRBD2. With 0 bases clipped from V and 9 bases from J, the junction kept 8 bases outside the gene matches. Germline CDR1 and CDR2: SGHTA and FQGNSA. The CDR3 contains 15 residues. In DNA form, the CDR3 reads TGTGCCAGCAGCTTAGCGGGAGGGCTTTCGGGTGAGCAGTTCTTC. Encoded protein: CASSLAGGLSGEQFF.

V and J are TRBV5-1 and TRBJ2-1; 8 bases agree with TRBD1. This CDR3 is built from 16 residues. The germline V gene encodes CDR1 SGHRS and CDR2 YFSETQ. The V segment lost 1 base and the J segment 2 bases; nucleotides outside the gene matches: 5. CDR3 residues: CASSLLQGAAYNEQFF. The CDR3 DNA is TGCGCCAGCAGCTTGTTGCAGGGGGCGGCCTACAATGAGCAGTTCTTC.

The rearrangement links TRBV9 to TRBJ2-2, with TRBD1 matching over 8 bases. J was trimmed by 7 bases and V by 0 bases; bases with no gene match: 5. The CDR3 consists of 15 residues. In germline, CDR1 is SGDLS, CDR2 YYNGEE. The CDR3 reads CASSVEAGGGGELFF. The CDR3, as DNA: TGTGCCAGCAGCGTAGAGGCAGGGGGCGGCGGGGAGCTGTTTTTT.